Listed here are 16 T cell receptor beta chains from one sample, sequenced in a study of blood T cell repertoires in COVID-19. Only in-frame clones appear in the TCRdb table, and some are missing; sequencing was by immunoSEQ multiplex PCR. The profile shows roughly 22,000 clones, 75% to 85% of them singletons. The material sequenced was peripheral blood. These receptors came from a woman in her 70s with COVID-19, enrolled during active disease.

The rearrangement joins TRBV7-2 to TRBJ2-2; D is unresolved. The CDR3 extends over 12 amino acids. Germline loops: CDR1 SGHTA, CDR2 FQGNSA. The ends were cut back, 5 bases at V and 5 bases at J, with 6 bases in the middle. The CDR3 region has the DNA TGTGCCAGCAGCCAACTAACCGGGGAGCTGTTTTTT. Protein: CASSQLTGELFF.

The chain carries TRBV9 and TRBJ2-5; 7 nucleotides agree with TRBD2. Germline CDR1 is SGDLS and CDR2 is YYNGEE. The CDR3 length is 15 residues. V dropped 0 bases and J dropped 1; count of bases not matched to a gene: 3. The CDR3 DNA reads TGTGCCAGCAGCGTAGGTGGGAGGGCCCAAGAGACCCAGTACTTC. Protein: CASSVGGRAQETQYF.

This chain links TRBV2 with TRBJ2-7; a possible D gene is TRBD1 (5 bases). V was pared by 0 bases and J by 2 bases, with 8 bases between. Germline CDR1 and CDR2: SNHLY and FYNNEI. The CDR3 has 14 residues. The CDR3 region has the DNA TGTGCCAGCAGTGAAGCACGGACAACCTACGAGCAGTACGTC. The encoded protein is CASSEARTTYEQYV.

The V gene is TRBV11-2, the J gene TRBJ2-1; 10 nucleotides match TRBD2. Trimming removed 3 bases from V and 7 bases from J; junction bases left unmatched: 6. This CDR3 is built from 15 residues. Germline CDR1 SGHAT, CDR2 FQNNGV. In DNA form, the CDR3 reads TGTGCCAGCAGCTTGAGAGCGGGAGGGCCGAATGAGCAGTTCTTC. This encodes CASSLRAGGPNEQFF.

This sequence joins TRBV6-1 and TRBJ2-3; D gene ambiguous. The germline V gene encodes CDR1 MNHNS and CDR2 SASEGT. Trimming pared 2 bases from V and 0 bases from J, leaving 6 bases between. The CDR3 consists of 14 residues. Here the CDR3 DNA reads TGTGCCAGCAGTGAACTACCTAGCACAGATACGCAGTATTTT. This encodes CASSELPSTDTQYF.

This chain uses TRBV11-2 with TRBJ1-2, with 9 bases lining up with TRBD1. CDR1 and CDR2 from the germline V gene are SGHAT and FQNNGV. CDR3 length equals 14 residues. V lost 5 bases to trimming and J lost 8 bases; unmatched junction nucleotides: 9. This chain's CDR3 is CASSNAGTGKGYTF. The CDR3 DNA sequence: TGTGCCAGCAGCAATGCGGGGACAGGGAAGGGCTACACCTTC.

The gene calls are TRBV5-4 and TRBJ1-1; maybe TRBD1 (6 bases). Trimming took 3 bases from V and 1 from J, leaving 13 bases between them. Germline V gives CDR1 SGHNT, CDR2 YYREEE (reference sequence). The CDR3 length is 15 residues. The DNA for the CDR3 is TGTGCCAGCAGCTCGGCAGGGGTCGGGAACACTGAAGCTTTCTTT. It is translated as CASSSAGVGNTEAFF.

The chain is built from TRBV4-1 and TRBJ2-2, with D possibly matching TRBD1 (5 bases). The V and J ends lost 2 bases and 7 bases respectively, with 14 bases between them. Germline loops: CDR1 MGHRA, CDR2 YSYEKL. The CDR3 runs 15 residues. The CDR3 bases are TGCGCCAGCAGCCAACCCCTCTTGGGGCTCGGGGAGCTGTTTTTT. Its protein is CASSQPLLGLGELFF.

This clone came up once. CDR3 sequence (DNA): TGTGCCATCAGTGCCGGGACAAACCTATTCAGCTACACCTTC. Translation gives CAISAGTNLFSYTF. This rearrangement joins TRBV10-3 to TRBJ1-2, with a tentative D call TRBD1 (6 bases). Germline CDR1 reads ENHRY; CDR2 reads SYGVKD. This CDR3 has 14 residues. With 4 bases removed from V and 9 bases from J, the gap between germline ends came to 18 bases.

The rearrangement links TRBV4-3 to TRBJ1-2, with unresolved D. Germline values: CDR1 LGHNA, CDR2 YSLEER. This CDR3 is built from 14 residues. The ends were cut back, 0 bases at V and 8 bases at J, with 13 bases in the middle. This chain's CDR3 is CASSQDVNSKGYTF. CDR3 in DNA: TGCGCCAGCAGCCAAGACGTTAACTCGAAGGGCTACACCTTC.

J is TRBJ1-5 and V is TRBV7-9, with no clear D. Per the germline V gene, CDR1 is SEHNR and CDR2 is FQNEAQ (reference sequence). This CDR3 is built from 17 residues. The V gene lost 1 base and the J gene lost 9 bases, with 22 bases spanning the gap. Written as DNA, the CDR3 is TGTGCCAGCAGCTTAGTGCGGGGATTTATAGCAATCACGCCCCAGCATTTT. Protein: CASSLVRGFIAITPQHF.

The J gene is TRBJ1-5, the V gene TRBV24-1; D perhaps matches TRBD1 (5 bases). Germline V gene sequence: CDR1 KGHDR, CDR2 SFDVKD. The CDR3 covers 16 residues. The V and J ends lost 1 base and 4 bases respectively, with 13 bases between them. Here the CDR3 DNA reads TGTGCCACCAGTGATTTCCGCGGGACCGATAATCAGCCCCAGCATTTT. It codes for CATSDFRGTDNQPQHF.

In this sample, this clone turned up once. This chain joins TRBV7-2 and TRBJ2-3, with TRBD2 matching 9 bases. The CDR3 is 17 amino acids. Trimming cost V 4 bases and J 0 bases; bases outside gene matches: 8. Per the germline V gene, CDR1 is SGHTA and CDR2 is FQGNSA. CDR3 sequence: CASSSGAGGLSTDTQYF. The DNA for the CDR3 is TGTGCCAGCAGCTCAGGCGCGGGGGGGCTTAGCACAGATACGCAGTATTTT.

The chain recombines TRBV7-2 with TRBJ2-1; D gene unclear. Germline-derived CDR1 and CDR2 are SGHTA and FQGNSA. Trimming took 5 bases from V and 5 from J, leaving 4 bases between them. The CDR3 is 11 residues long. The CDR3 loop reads CASSLHNEQFF. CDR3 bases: TGTGCCAGCAGCCTCCACAATGAGCAGTTCTTC.

CDR3 coding DNA: TGTGCCAGCAGCCGGGAGATTCGTGGGGAGACCCAGTACTTC. Translated: CASSREIRGETQYF. The rearrangement joins TRBV2 to TRBJ2-5; D is possibly TRBD2 (6 bases). The length of the CDR3 is 14 residues. V gave up 6 bases and J gave up 5 bases, with 16 bases separating them. CDR1 is SNHLY and CDR2 is FYNNEI in the germline V gene.

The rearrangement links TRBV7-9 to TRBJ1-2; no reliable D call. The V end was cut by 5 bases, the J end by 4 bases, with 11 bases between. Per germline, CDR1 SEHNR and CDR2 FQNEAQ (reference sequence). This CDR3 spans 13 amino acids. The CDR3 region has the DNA TGTGCCAGCAGCCCCGGTTCAACCTATGGCTACACCTTC. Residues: CASSPGSTYGYTF.